Listed here are 32 T cell receptor beta chains from one sample, sequenced in a study of T cell repertoires in cytomegalovirus infection. MiXCR, run by TCRdb on the reads, gives a single entry per CDR3 protein. The sample has about 460,000 distinct CDR3 sequences; around 11% are singletons. Sequencing input: PBMCs. The receptor source for this set is a human donor in good health (CMV status not recorded). Some clones in this sample may be carry-over from other donors' samples.

This clonotype was picked up many times. The V call is TRBV5-5, the J call TRBJ2-6; no firm D call. The CDR3 is made up of 17 amino acids. V lost 4 bases, J lost 0 bases, and 14 bases lay in between. Per germline, CDR1 SGHKS and CDR2 YYEKEE (reference sequence). CDR3 loop: CASSPGPNRSGANVLTF. In nucleotides, the CDR3 is TGTGCCAGCAGCCCGGGCCCAAACCGCTCTGGGGCCAACGTCCTGACTTTC.

Ten or more counts support this clonotype. This sequence joins TRBV19 and TRBJ1-1, with D perhaps matching TRBD1 (5 bases). Trimming removed 10 bases at V and 3 bases at J, with 15 bases between. The CDR3 spans 13 residues. The germline V gene encodes CDR1 LNHDA and CDR2 SQIVND (reference sequence). CDR3 protein: CATPGTEDTEAFF. DNA of the CDR3: TGTGCCACTCCCGGGACCGAGGACACTGAAGCTTTCTTT.

The gene calls are TRBV12-3 or TRBV12-4 and TRBJ1-1; the D is unclear. V shed 6 bases and J shed 4 bases, with 12 bases lying between them. This CDR3 contains 13 residues. The CDR3 DNA follows: TGTGCCAGCAGCCCCGACGACGGCACTGAAGCTTTCTTT. The encoded protein is CASSPDDGTEAFF.

This clonotype was counted ten times or more. V and J are TRBV6-5 and TRBJ2-7, with D perhaps assigned TRBD1 or TRBD2 (5 bases each). V dropped 6 bases and J dropped 0 bases, with 9 bases sitting between them. Germline loops: CDR1 MNHEY, CDR2 SVGAGI. The length of the CDR3 is 13 residues. CDR3 region: CASRAGSSYEQYF. The CDR3 coding sequence is TGTGCCAGCAGGGCAGGGAGCTCCTACGAGCAGTACTTC.

This clonotype was seen repeatedly, ten times or more. V usage is TRBV28 and J usage is TRBJ2-7; 8 positions match TRBD1. Unmatched junction bases numbered 15, after V lost 7 bases and J lost 4 bases. This CDR3 is 16 amino acids long. Germline-derived CDR1 and CDR2 are MDHEN and SYDVKM. The CDR3 loop is CASNPGRGQGAYEQYF. The DNA for the CDR3 is TGTGCCAGCAATCCCGGACGAGGGCAGGGGGCGTACGAGCAGTACTTC.

This clonotype turned up a few times. The chain joins TRBV7-3 to TRBJ2-7; 7 positions match TRBD2. The CDR3 consists of 13 residues. V lost 5 bases and J lost 3; bases outside the gene matches: 4. Germline CDR1 SGHTA, CDR2 FQGTGA. The CDR3 loop is CASSQRGNYEQYF. DNA of the CDR3: TGTGCCAGCAGCCAGCGGGGCAACTACGAGCAGTACTTC.

This chain joins TRBV5-1 and TRBJ2-1; 12 bases are a match to TRBD2. Germline V lookup: CDR1 SGHRS, CDR2 YFSETQ. CDR3 length: 15 amino acids. With V trimmed by 4 bases and J by 4 bases, 3 bases remained unmatched. CDR3 nucleotides: TGCGCCAGCAGCAACGGACTAGCGGGATACAATGAGCAGTTCTTC. It is translated as CASSNGLAGYNEQFF.

This clonotype has only a few counts. The chain combines TRBV6-6 with TRBJ1-2; 10 bases match TRBD1. Losses at the gene ends were 5 bases for V and 7 bases for J; bases not matched to a gene: 7. The V gene's germline CDR1 is MNHNY and CDR2 SVGAGI (reference sequence). The length of the CDR3 is 14 residues. CDR3 amino acids: CASSPGTGVPGYTF. The CDR3, as DNA: TGTGCCAGCAGTCCCGGGACAGGGGTCCCTGGCTACACCTTC.

The V and J genes are TRBV15 and TRBJ1-1, with 7 nucleotides matching TRBD1. The CDR3 extends over 17 amino acids. The V gene's germline CDR1 is LNHNV and CDR2 YYDKDF (reference sequence). After removal of 1 base from V and 4 bases from J, the junction contained 12 bases not matched to a gene. CDR3 in DNA: TGTGCCACCAGCAGAGGCCCGAAAGGGGGCCGGTTCACTGAAGCTTTCTTT. Translating it yields CATSRGPKGGRFTEAFF.

This clonotype was counted at least ten times. The CDR3 sequence is CASSLGTGGLNEKLFF. CDR3 DNA: TGTGCCAGCAGTTTAGGGACAGGGGGACTGAATGAAAAACTGTTTTTT. V usage is TRBV12-3 or TRBV12-4 and J usage is TRBJ1-4; 10 positions agree with TRBD1. This CDR3 has 16 residues. V lost 1 base, J lost 5 bases, and 4 bases stayed unmatched.

The rearrangement uses TRBV2 and TRBJ1-6; 7 nucleotides agree with TRBD1. Germline CDR1 SNHLY, CDR2 FYNNEI. V was clipped by 5 bases and J by 6 bases; unmatched bases: 7. This CDR3 has 15 residues. CDR3 DNA sequence: TGTGCCAGCAGTCCAGGGACAGTTCGTAATTCACCCCTCCACTTT. This translates into CASSPGTVRNSPLHF.

This clonotype has just a few counts. This chain links TRBV20-1 with TRBJ1-5; D possibly corresponds to TRBD1 (5 bases). Germline-derived CDR1 and CDR2 are DFQATT and SNEGSKA (reference sequence). The CDR3 is 12 amino acids. Deletions cut 5 bases from V and 5 bases from J, with 10 bases between. The chain's CDR3 is CSAGAGYQPQHF. The CDR3 region has the DNA TGCAGTGCTGGTGCAGGGTATCAGCCCCAGCATTTT.

This clonotype was detected many times. This chain joins TRBV11-2 and TRBJ2-1; either TRBD1 or TRBD2 may fit D (5 bases each). V was clipped by 7 bases and J by 5 bases, with 24 bases between them. Germline CDR1 reads SGHAT; CDR2 reads FQNNGV. The CDR3 spans 17 residues. CDR3 in amino acids: CASNPLRGTVRDNEQFF. For the CDR3, the DNA is TGTGCCAGCAACCCACTGAGGGGAACTGTACGGGACAATGAGCAGTTCTTC. The complete variable domain, with remaining parts taken from reference TRBV11-2 and TRBJ2-1, reads EAGVAQSPRYKIIEKRQSVAFWCNPISGHATLYWYQQILGQGPKLLIQFQNNGVVDDSQLPKDRFSAERLKGVDSTLKIQPAKLEDSAVYLCASNPLRGTVRDNEQFFGPGTRLTVL.

The chain uses TRBV20-1 and TRBJ2-5; D might be TRBD2 (6 bases). V was clipped by 3 bases and J by 13 bases, with 24 bases between them. In germline, CDR1 is DFQATT, CDR2 SNEGSKA (reference sequence). The CDR3 runs to 14 residues. The CDR3 sequence is CSARGFPWDVGGYF. The CDR3 coding sequence is TGCAGTGCTAGGGGTTTTCCGTGGGACGTGGGGGGGTACTTC.

On this clonotype itself: A read error is possible here, since a much larger clone lies one base away. The conserved closing phenylalanine or tryptophan is absent in this CDR3, likely reflecting a read error. The rearrangement links TRBV11-2 to TRBJ2-5; no firm D call. The CDR3 has 13 amino acids. Germline CDR1 reads SGHAT; CDR2 reads FQNNGV. Trimming removed 2 bases from V and 3 bases from J, with 7 bases in between. The CDR3 DNA reads as TGTGCCAGCAGCTTAATTCTGGAAGAGACCCAGTACCTC. Translated, it gives CASSLILEETQYL.

This clonotype was seen only a few times. DNA for the CDR3: TGCAGTGCTAGAGCCGGGACCCTAACCGTCTACAATGAGCAGTTCTTC. It translates to CSARAGTLTVYNEQFF. V usage is TRBV20-1 and J usage is TRBJ2-1, with D perhaps being TRBD1 or TRBD2 (5 bases each). The length of the CDR3 is 16 residues. Trimming took off 1 base at V and 3 bases at J, with 16 bases between the two ends. Germline V gene lookup returns CDR1 DFQATT and CDR2 SNEGSKA (reference sequence).

This clonotype was counted between two and nine times. This chain links TRBV9 with TRBJ2-1; 9 bases align to TRBD2. The CDR3 has 17 amino acids. Germline CDR1 and CDR2: SGDLS and YYNGEE. J was trimmed by 8 bases and V by 4 bases; bases with no gene match: 16. CDR3 in amino acids: CASSLPVGGGARDEQFF. The CDR3 DNA is TGTGCCAGCAGCCTCCCAGTGGGCGGGGGGGCCAGGGATGAGCAGTTCTTC.

This clonotype was counted between two and nine times. The chain carries TRBV24-1 and TRBJ2-7; no clear D. Trimming pared 2 bases from V and 1 base from J, leaving 5 bases between. Germline values: CDR1 KGHDR, CDR2 SFDVKD. CDR3 length equals 13 residues. The CDR3 coding sequence is TGTGCCACCAGTGATTCTACATCCTACGAGCAGTACTTC. Protein product: CATSDSTSYEQYF.

V is TRBV29-1 and J is TRBJ1-2; 7 bases match TRBD1. The CDR3 covers 13 residues. Germline V CDR1 and CDR2: SQVTM, ANQGSEA. Trimming took 7 bases from V and 0 from J; bases not matched to a gene: 5. The CDR3 loop reads CSAGGQSNYGYTF. The DNA for the CDR3 is TGCAGCGCGGGGGGACAGTCTAACTATGGCTACACCTTC.

In its sample, this clonotype was seen a few times. This sequence joins TRBV19 and TRBJ2-3, with D unresolved. CDR3 length: 15 residues. Germline values: CDR1 LNHDA, CDR2 SQIVND (reference sequence). The V end lost 6 bases, the J end lost 3 bases, and 16 bases lay between the germline ends. The CDR3 loop is CASRMGPLRTDTQYF. The CDR3 nucleotides read TGTGCCAGTAGGATGGGTCCCCTCCGGACAGATACGCAGTATTTT.

This clonotype was counted ten times or more. This chain links TRBV7-3 with TRBJ2-1; possibly TRBD2 for D (6 bases). V was pared by 1 base and J by 12 bases, with 31 bases between. Looked up from germline, CDR1 is SGHTA and CDR2 is FQGTGA. The CDR3 has 19 amino acids. CDR3 protein: CASSLMSPRAGRNEGGQFF. The CDR3 nucleotides are TGTGCCAGCAGCTTAATGTCGCCAAGGGCAGGTCGTAATGAGGGAGGGCAGTTCTTC.

This clonotype was observed at least ten times. The chain links TRBV5-5 to TRBJ1-4; TRBD1 is a possible D gene (6 bases). Germline CDR1 reads SGHKS; CDR2 reads YYEKEE (reference sequence). The CDR3 is made up of 14 amino acids. V was shortened by 5 bases and J by 5 bases, with 13 bases between the two germline ends. This CDR3 reads CASSPWGPNEKLFF. In DNA form, the CDR3 reads TGTGCCAGCAGTCCCTGGGGGCCCAATGAAAAACTGTTTTTT.

This chain joins TRBV30 and TRBJ2-1, with a weak D call TRBD1 (5 bases). V dropped 1 base and J dropped 4 bases, with 14 bases sitting between them. CDR3 size: 15 residues. Germline assignment: CDR1 GTSNPN and CDR2 SVGIG (reference sequence). CDR3: CAWSEGQESYNEQFF. The CDR3, as DNA: TGTGCCTGGAGTGAGGGGCAGGAATCTTACAATGAGCAGTTCTTC. The variable domain in full, with the rest retrieved from reference TRBV30 and TRBJ2-1, is SQTIHQWPATLVQPVGSPLSLECTVEGTSNPNLYWYRQAAGRGLQLLFYSVGIGQISSEVPQNLSASRPQDRQFILSSKKLLLSDSGFYLCAWSEGQESYNEQFFGPGTRLTVL.

This clonotype has at least ten counts. The chain couples TRBV10-2 to TRBJ1-1; 10 bases line up with TRBD1. CDR3 length equals 14 residues. Germline-derived CDR1 and CDR2 are WSHSY and SAAADI. With V trimmed by 6 bases and J by 7 bases, 8 bases remained unmatched. The DNA of the CDR3 is TGCGCCAGCAGAGACGGACAGGGGGTTAGTGAAGCTTTCTTT. Amino acid sequence: CASRDGQGVSEAFF.

There are many counts of this clonotype. The chain joins TRBV11-2 to TRBJ1-1; TRBD1 agrees at 8 bases. Germline V gives CDR1 SGHAT, CDR2 FQNNGV. The CDR3 is 17 residues long. With 3 bases clipped from V and 1 base from J, the junction kept 10 bases outside the gene matches. The CDR3 is CASSLGGDRLGNTEAFF. DNA of the CDR3: TGTGCCAGCAGCTTGGGAGGGGACAGGCTCGGGAACACTGAAGCTTTCTTT.

This clonotype was counted ten times or more. The chain employs TRBV12-3 or TRBV12-4 and TRBJ1-3, with no clear D. Trimming pared 5 bases from V and 2 bases from J, leaving 10 bases between. The CDR3 runs 14 residues. The CDR3 spells CASSRTIPGNTIYF. The CDR3 bases are TGTGCCAGCAGTCGGACGATCCCTGGAAACACCATATATTTT.

This clonotype was recorded many times. The chain has TRBV2 and TRBJ1-5; tentatively, D is TRBD1 (6 bases). Germline V gene sequence: CDR1 SNHLY, CDR2 FYNNEI. V lost 7 bases, J lost 7 bases, and 20 bases lay in between. The CDR3 is 15 amino acids. As DNA, the CDR3 is TGTGCCAGCACATCGGGTGGTCCAGGGGAACAGCCCCAGCATTTT. It codes for CASTSGGPGEQPQHF.

This clonotype occurred many times. This chain connects TRBV19 to TRBJ2-4; no reliable D call. Trimming shortened V by 3 bases and J by 5 bases, and 8 bases separated the two germline ends. CDR1 is LNHDA and CDR2 is SQIVND in the germline V gene (reference sequence). The CDR3 totals 13 residues. Here the CDR3 DNA reads TGTGCCAGTAGTATTGATGGGGAAAACATTCAGTACTTC. Its protein product is CASSIDGENIQYF. The full variable domain, with the rest looked up from reference TRBV19 and TRBJ2-4, is DGGITQSPKYLFRKEGQNVTLSCEQNLNHDAMYWYRQDPGQGLRLIYYSQIVNDFQKGDIAEGYSVSREKKESFPLTVTSAQKNPTAFYLCASSIDGENIQYFGAGTRLSVL.

The chain is built from TRBV28 and TRBJ2-1; 16 bases are a match to TRBD2. The CDR3 spans 22 residues. The germline gives CDR1 MDHEN, CDR2 SYDVKM. V gave up 3 bases and J gave up 7 bases; unmatched junction bases: 21. CDR3 in DNA: TGTGCCAGCAGTTTCCCACTCAGGGCGGCCGGGACTAGCGGGAGGGCCACGAATGAGCAGTTCTTC. This translates into CASSFPLRAAGTSGRATNEQFF.

The chain links TRBV28 to TRBJ1-2, with D hard to call. Per the germline V gene, CDR1 is MDHEN and CDR2 is SYDVKM. This CDR3 is built from 13 residues. Trimming shortened V by 4 bases and J by 2 bases, and 8 bases separated the two germline ends. The CDR3 DNA sequence: TGTGCCAGCAGTTCGGGTGAAAACTATGGCTACACCTTC. Its translation: CASSSGENYGYTF.

This rearrangement joins TRBV20-1 to TRBJ2-3; D unresolved. V was shortened by 6 bases and J by 1 base, with 11 bases between the two germline ends. The CDR3 is 13 residues long. From germline, CDR1 is DFQATT and CDR2 SNEGSKA (reference sequence). The CDR3 DNA follows: TGCAGTGCCCCAACGCAGGGCACAGATACGCAGTATTTT. Translating gives CSAPTQGTDTQYF.

This clonotype was seen more than once but under ten times. The chain has TRBV27 and TRBJ1-2; 9 bases map to TRBD1. With 6 bases clipped from V and 3 bases from J, the junction kept 2 bases outside the gene matches. This CDR3 region has 13 residues. Germline V CDR1 and CDR2: MNHEY, SMNVEV (reference sequence). CDR3 DNA sequence: TGTGCCAGCAGGGGGACAGGGTACTATGGCTACACCTTC. Translating gives CASRGTGYYGYTF.